The entry that follows covers one TCR beta chain sequence. The CDR3 has 15 residues. Trimming removed 7 bases from V and 0 bases from J, with 10 bases in between. CDR1 MNHEY and CDR2 SVGAGI come from the germline V gene. This record belongs to a study of control samples from healthy donors and cancer patients. Using immunoSEQ multiplex PCR, the repertoire was profiled, and TCRdb retains in-frame clones only, with some absent. Of 130,000 to 150,000 clones listed, about nine tenths are singletons. Sequenced: blood. The TCR originated in a man aged 25 to 45 in good health. The gene calls are TRBV6-5 and TRBJ2-6; D ambiguous. Here the CDR3 DNA reads TGTGCCAGCACCGAGCAGGCCTCTGGGGCCAACGTCCTGACTTTC. Its protein is CASTEQASGANVLTF.